This TCR beta chain was profiled in a study of T cell responses to AZD1222 COVID-19 vaccine. Regarding the study as a whole: When two AZD1222 doses had been given, Spike-specific TCR breadth and depth rose.

This clone was seen a single time. What it binds is unknown. V was clipped by 11 bases and J by 2 bases, with 16 bases between them. The CDR3 covers 13 residues. The table came from immunoSEQ multiplex PCR; TCRdb's copy has only in-frame clones and leaves some out. This sample carries more than 95,000 clones, more than 75% of them seen once, and the ten largest clones take 4% to 6%. Sequenced material: peripheral blood, taken on day 0 of AZD1222 vaccination. The TCR comes from an adult in good health. The chain has TRBV12-3 or TRBV12-4 and TRBJ2-7; possible D gene TRBD2, 5 bases. CDR3 sequence (DNA): TGTGCCTCCCAGAGGGTCGGAACCTACGAGCAGTACTTC. Translation: CASQRVGTYEQYF.